What follows are 8 T cell receptor beta chains derived from one specimen sequenced in a study of blood T cell repertoires in COVID-19. Measured with immunoSEQ multiplex PCR; TCRdb has only the in-frame clones, and not every one. This table holds roughly 300,000 clones, about nine tenths found once. Input material: PBMCs or T cells enriched from blood (not recorded which). The receptors shown here come from a woman under 30 who had recovered from COVID-19.

Concerning this clone: At the DNA level, this CDR3 is encoded by other sequences in the same sample as well. CDR3 DNA sequence: TGCAGCGTCAGGGGGACTGAAGCTTTCTTT. Amino acid sequence: CSVRGTEAFF. V is TRBV29-1 and J is TRBJ1-1; 7 nucleotides align to TRBD1. This CDR3 has 10 residues. In germline, CDR1 is SQVTM, CDR2 ANQGSEA. V lost 6 bases, J lost 5 bases, and 0 bases stayed unmatched.

The V call is TRBV10-3, the J call TRBJ1-6; 10 nucleotides align to TRBD1. The germline V gene encodes CDR1 ENHRY and CDR2 SYGVKD. The CDR3 contains 14 residues. The V and J ends lost 6 bases and 8 bases, in that order; junction bases with no gene match: 4. The CDR3 DNA reads as TGTGCCATCAGCCTCGGACAGGGGGATTCACCCCTCCACTTT. The encoded protein is CAISLGQGDSPLHF.

The gene calls are TRBV19 and TRBJ2-7; 11 positions match TRBD2. In germline, CDR1 is LNHDA, CDR2 SQIVND (reference sequence). J was trimmed by 6 bases and V by 4 bases; bases with no gene match: 17. The CDR3 has 18 amino acids. CDR3 in amino acids: CASSTTGTSGTVLLEQYF. DNA of the CDR3: TGTGCCAGTAGTACCACCGGGACTAGCGGAACCGTCCTGCTCGAGCAGTACTTC. The full variable domain, in which reference TRBV19 and TRBJ2-7 provide the parts outside the CDR3, is DGGITQSPKYLFRKEGQNVTLSCEQNLNHDAMYWYRQDPGQGLRLIYYSQIVNDFQKGDIAEGYSVSREKKESFPLTVTSAQKNPTAFYLCASSTTGTSGTVLLEQYFGPGTRLTVT.

This chain links TRBV28 with TRBJ1-5, with 9 bases that match TRBD1. Germline V gene sequence: CDR1 MDHEN, CDR2 SYDVKM. V trimming: 8 bases; J trimming: 1 base; junction bases outside the gene matches: 12. This CDR3 region has 17 residues. As DNA, the CDR3 is TGTGCCAGCGAGCCATCTCGAGGGACAGGGAGCAATCAGCCCCAGCATTTT. As protein: CASEPSRGTGSNQPQHF.

The chain joins TRBV19 to TRBJ2-1; 8 nucleotides match TRBD2. Germline CDR1 LNHDA, CDR2 SQIVND (reference sequence). The length of the CDR3 is 16 residues. V was clipped by 1 base and J by 4 bases; unmatched bases: 6. CDR3 DNA: TGTGCCAGTAGTATAGTTGGCGGGAGGTATTACAATGAGCAGTTCTTC. This codes for CASSIVGGRYYNEQFF. Full variable domain (remainder filled in from reference TRBV19 and TRBJ2-1): DGGITQSPKYLFRKEGQNVTLSCEQNLNHDAMYWYRQDPGQGLRLIYYSQIVNDFQKGDIAEGYSVSREKKESFPLTVTSAQKNPTAFYLCASSIVGGRYYNEQFFGPGTRLTVL.

V gene TRBV24-1 combines with J gene TRBJ2-1; D perhaps matches TRBD2 (5 bases). The CDR3 sequence is 17 residues long. V was trimmed by 2 bases and J by 8 bases, leaving 21 bases between them. CDR1 and CDR2 (germline): KGHDR, SFDVKD. The CDR3 is CATSDSSTKSNLDEQFF. CDR3 DNA sequence: TGTGCCACCAGTGATTCCTCGACTAAGAGTAATCTCGATGAGCAGTTCTTC.

A single count supports this clone. The rearrangement joins TRBV6-5 to TRBJ1-1, with TRBD1 matching over 7 bases. V gave up 6 bases and J gave up 6 bases; unmatched junction bases: 13. The germline V gene encodes CDR1 MNHEY and CDR2 SVGAGI. The CDR3 is 15 residues long. CDR3 loop: CASRSYRGHISEAFF. In DNA, the CDR3 is TGTGCCAGCAGATCATACAGGGGCCACATTTCTGAAGCTTTCTTT.

The chain couples TRBV6-5 to TRBJ2-2; perhaps TRBD2 as D (5 bases). The CDR3 length is 13 residues. Germline assignment: CDR1 MNHEY and CDR2 SVGAGI. V was clipped by 6 bases and J by 5 bases, with 10 bases between them. Here the CDR3 reads CASRIWRTGELFF. The CDR3, as DNA: TGTGCCAGCAGAATATGGAGGACCGGGGAGCTGTTTTTT.